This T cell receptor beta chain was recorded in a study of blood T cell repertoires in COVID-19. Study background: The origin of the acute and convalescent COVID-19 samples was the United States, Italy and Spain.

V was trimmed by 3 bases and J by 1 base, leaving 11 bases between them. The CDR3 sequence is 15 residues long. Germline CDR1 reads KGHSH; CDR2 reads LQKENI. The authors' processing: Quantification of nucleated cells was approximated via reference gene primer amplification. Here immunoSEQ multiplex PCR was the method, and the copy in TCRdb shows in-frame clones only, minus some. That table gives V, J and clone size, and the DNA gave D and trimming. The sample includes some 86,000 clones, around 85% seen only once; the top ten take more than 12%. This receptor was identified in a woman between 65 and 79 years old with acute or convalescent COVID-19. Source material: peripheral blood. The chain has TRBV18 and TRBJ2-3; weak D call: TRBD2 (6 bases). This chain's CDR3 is CASSPVAVGTDTQYF. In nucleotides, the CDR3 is TGTGCCAGCTCACCGGTAGCGGTCGGCACAGATACGCAGTATTTT.